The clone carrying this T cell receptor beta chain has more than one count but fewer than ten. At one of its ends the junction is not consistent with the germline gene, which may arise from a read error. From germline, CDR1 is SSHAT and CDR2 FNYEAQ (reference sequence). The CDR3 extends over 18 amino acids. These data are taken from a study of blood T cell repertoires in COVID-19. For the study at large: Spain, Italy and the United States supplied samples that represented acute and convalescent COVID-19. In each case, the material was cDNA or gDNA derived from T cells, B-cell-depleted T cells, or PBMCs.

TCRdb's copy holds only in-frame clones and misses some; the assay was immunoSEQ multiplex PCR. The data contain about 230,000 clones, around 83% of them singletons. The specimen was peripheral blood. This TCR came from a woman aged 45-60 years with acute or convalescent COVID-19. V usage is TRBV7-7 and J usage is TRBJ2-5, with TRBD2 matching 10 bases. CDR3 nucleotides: TGTGCTAGCAGCTTAGGGACTAGCGCGGGGGTAGGCCAAGAGACCCAGTACTTC. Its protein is CASSLGTSAGVGQETQYF.